These T cell receptor beta chains were read from a single sample in a study of metastatic and nonmetastatic thyroid tumors. From the PCR reads, TCRdb re-called clones with MiXCR. The data show tens of thousands of clones, 20% to 30% seen once. Sample: tumor tissue. All receptors come from a female donor with papillary thyroid cancer or a benign thyroid nodule (not recorded which). Some clones in this sample may be carry-over from other donors' samples. Each CDR3 is given with its conserved first and last residue. The order of the fields is V gene, CDR3 length, J gene, D gene, clone size, CDR3 DNA, CDR3 protein. The D gene is left open where the match is weak. Some rows have no size entry. The others give once, few or many, or a class for an expanded clone.

>TRBV5-1|12|TRBJ1-1|-|many
TGCGCCAGCAGCGGATTTGGACAGGAAGCTTTCTTT
CASSGFGQEAFF
>TRBV27|14|TRBJ2-5|-|many
TGTGCCAGCAGTCAGGGGAGGGGTGGGGAGACCCAGTACTTC
CASSQGRGGETQYF
>TRBV4-1|14|TRBJ1-1|-|-
TGCGCCAGCAGCCTCCAGCGGGGGAGCGTTGAAGCTTTCTTT
CASSLQRGSVEAFF
>TRBV27|16|TRBJ2-7|-|-
TGTGCCAGCAGTTATGTGCCGACAAAGAGCTCCTACGAGCAGTACTTC
CASSYVPTKSSYEQYF
>TRBV6-1|14|TRBJ2-3|TRBD2|many
TGTGCCAGCAGTGTGCGGGGGTCCACAGATACGCAGTATTTT
CASSVRGSTDTQYF
>TRBV7-3|13|TRBJ2-2|-|many
TGTGCCAGCAGCACAGGGTTGACCGGGGAGCTGTTTTTT
CASSTGLTGELFF
>TRBV20-1|14|TRBJ2-7|TRBD2|-
TGCAGTGCGCTATCTAGCGGGAGGGCCTACGAGCAGTACTTC
CSALSSGRAYEQYF
>TRBV6-2/TRBV6-3|12|TRBJ2-7|-|-
TGTTCCACCAGTTACCCGGGGTACGAGCAGTACTTC
CSTSYPGYEQYF
>TRBV11-1|15|TRBJ1-6|-|medium-sized
TGTGCCAGCAGCGTGGGACCCCCCTCAGATTCACCCCTCCACTTT
CASSVGPPSDSPLHF
>TRBV10-3|14|TRBJ1-5|TRBD1|many
TGTGCCATCGGGACAGGGGATAGCAATCAGCCCCAGCATTTT
CAIGTGDSNQPQHF
>TRBV20-1|15|TRBJ2-3|TRBD2|-
TGCAGTGCTAGAGATCGCATACTAGCGGGGTATACGCAGTATTTT
CSARDRILAGYTQYF
>TRBV9|16|TRBJ2-5|-|many
TGTGCCAGCAGCGTAGGAGGGGGGGGGCCTTTGGAGACCCAGTACTTC
CASSVGGGGPLETQYF
>TRBV9|13|TRBJ2-1|TRBD2|-
TGTGCCAGCAGCGCGGGACTCGGGGGGGAGCAGTTCTTC
CASSAGLGGEQFF
>TRBV19|16|TRBJ1-1|-|many
TGTGCCAGTAGTACAAGGACGGAAAGATTGAACACTGAAGCTTTCTTT
CASSTRTERLNTEAFF
>TRBV2|12|TRBJ1-4|-|many
TGTGCCAGCAGGGTCAATAATGAAAAACTGTTTTTT
CASRVNNEKLFF
>TRBV10-2|15|TRBJ1-3|TRBD1|many
TGCGCCAGCAGTGGGGGGACAGCCGCTGGAAACACCATATATTTT
CASSGGTAAGNTIYF
>TRBV5-1|13|TRBJ2-2|TRBD2|-
TGCGCCAGCAGCGTCGGGGGGACCGCGGAACTGTTTTTT
CASSVGGTAELFF
>TRBV18|14|TRBJ1-5|TRBD1|-
TGTGCCAGCTCACTTAACAGGGGGAATCAGCCCCAGCATTTT
CASSLNRGNQPQHF
>TRBV2|20|TRBJ2-2|TRBD2|-
TGTGCCAGCAGTGAAGGACGACTAGCGGGGGGAAAGTCGGACACCGGGGAGCTGTTTTTT
CASSEGRLAGGKSDTGELFF
>TRBV3-1|18|TRBJ2-7|-|many
TGTGCCAGCAGCCAAGAGGCTCTGGGCCGAGGGTCCTCCTACGAGCAGTACTTC
CASSQEALGRGSSYEQYF
>TRBV12-3/TRBV12-4|12|TRBJ1-4|-|many
TGTGCCAGCAGTTTAGTACTGGAAAAACTGTTTTTT
CASSLVLEKLFF
>TRBV5-1|15|TRBJ1-3|TRBD1|medium-sized
TGCGCCAGCAGCTTGGAGGGACAGGCTTTAAACACCATATATTTT
CASSLEGQALNTIYF
>TRBV20-1|18|TRBJ1-6|-|-
TGCAGTGCTAGGACCTTCGACAGTCCGGGGGACTATAATTCACCCCTCCACTTT
CSARTFDSPGDYNSPLHF
>TRBV9|12|TRBJ2-1|-|few
TGTGCCAGCAGCGCATTGGGGCGCGAGCAGTTCTTC
CASSALGREQFF
>TRBV11-2|16|TRBJ1-2|-|-
TGTGCTAGCAGCTTATTACAGGGTGGGGTAAACTATGGCTACACCTTC
CASSLLQGGVNYGYTF
>TRBV27|14|TRBJ1-4|TRBD1|many
TGTGCCAGCAGACCTACAGGGGGCCACGAAAAACTGTTTTTT
CASRPTGGHEKLFF
>TRBV6-2/TRBV6-3|16|TRBJ1-5|-|medium-sized
TGTGCCAGCAGCCACCCCGGCAGCACCAGCAATCAGCCCCAGCATTTT
CASSHPGSTSNQPQHF
>TRBV5-1|15|TRBJ1-1|-|-
TGCGCCAGCAGCTTAGCTCTGGAAGTTAACACTGAAGCTTTCTTT
CASSLALEVNTEAFF
>TRBV7-2|15|TRBJ2-7|-|medium-sized
TGTGCCAGCAGCTTAGGGGACGTTAGCTCCTACGAGCAGTACTTC
CASSLGDVSSYEQYF
>TRBV20-1|13|TRBJ1-2|-|-
TGCAGTGGTTATGGGCAGGGAGCTTATGGCTACACCTTC
CSGYGQGAYGYTF
>TRBV5-1|13|TRBJ1-2|-|-
TGCGCCAGCAGCGCCGATGGGGACTATGGCTACACCTTC
CASSADGDYGYTF
>TRBV6-1|15|TRBJ2-7|-|few
TGTGCCAGCAGTCCACCCCGGGACCGCTCCTACGAGCAGTACTTC
CASSPPRDRSYEQYF
>TRBV28|16|TRBJ2-6|TRBD1|few
TGTGCCAGCAGTACCCGGACAGGGCAAGGTTCCAACGTCCTGACTTTC
CASSTRTGQGSNVLTF
>TRBV6-2/TRBV6-3|14|TRBJ2-1|-|-
TGTGCCAGCAGTTCCGTGACAATCCTCAATGAGCAGTTCTTT
CASSSVTILNEQFF
>TRBV5-1|13|TRBJ2-7|-|once
TGCGCCAGCGAGGATGGAGCAGGATACGAGCAGTACTTC
CASEDGAGYEQYF
>TRBV6-2/TRBV6-3|13|TRBJ2-2|-|medium-sized
TGTGCCAGCAGTTACTCAGAAACCGGGGAGCTGTTTTTT
CASSYSETGELFF
>TRBV6-1|14|TRBJ2-3|TRBD2|-
TGTGCCAGCATTGTCCAGCGGGGGTGGCATACGCAGTATTTT
CASIVQRGWHTQYF
>TRBV7-8|15|TRBJ2-1|TRBD2|-
TGTGCCAGCAGCTCCAGGGTACTAGCGGGAGTGTATCGGTTCTTC
CASSSRVLAGVYRFF
>TRBV9|14|TRBJ1-1|-|many
TGTGCCAGCAGCGTAGTAGGGTCGGCTACTGAAGCTTTCTTT
CASSVVGSATEAFF
>TRBV7-8|16|TRBJ2-5|-|many
TGTGCCAGCAGCTTGCGGCGGGCCGCTCCGGGAGTAACCCAGTACTTC
CASSLRRAAPGVTQYF
>TRBV19|13|TRBJ1-2|TRBD1|medium-sized
TGTGCCAGTAGTGGCCGACAGGGCTATGGCTACACCTTC
CASSGRQGYGYTF
>TRBV19|12|TRBJ1-2|TRBD1|many
TGTGCCGTTCGGACAGGGAAATACGGCTACACCTTC
CAVRTGKYGYTF
>TRBV2|20|TRBJ2-2|TRBD2|-
TGTGCCAGCAATGAGACTCTATACGGACTAGCGGGGACGAACACCGGGGAGCTGTTTTTT
CASNETLYGLAGTNTGELFF
>TRBV15|14|TRBJ1-5|-|many
TGTGCCACCAGCCCTGGTGGGCCAAATCAGCCCCAGCATTTT
CATSPGGPNQPQHF
>TRBV12-3/TRBV12-4|12|TRBJ1-2|-|few
TGTGCCAGCAGTAACAAAGAGGGTGGCTACACCTTC
CASSNKEGGYTF
>TRBV6-1|17|TRBJ1-1|-|medium-sized
TGTGCCAGCAGTGAATTTGGTGGGGGAAGGGTAAACACTGAAGCTTTCTTT
CASSEFGGGRVNTEAFF